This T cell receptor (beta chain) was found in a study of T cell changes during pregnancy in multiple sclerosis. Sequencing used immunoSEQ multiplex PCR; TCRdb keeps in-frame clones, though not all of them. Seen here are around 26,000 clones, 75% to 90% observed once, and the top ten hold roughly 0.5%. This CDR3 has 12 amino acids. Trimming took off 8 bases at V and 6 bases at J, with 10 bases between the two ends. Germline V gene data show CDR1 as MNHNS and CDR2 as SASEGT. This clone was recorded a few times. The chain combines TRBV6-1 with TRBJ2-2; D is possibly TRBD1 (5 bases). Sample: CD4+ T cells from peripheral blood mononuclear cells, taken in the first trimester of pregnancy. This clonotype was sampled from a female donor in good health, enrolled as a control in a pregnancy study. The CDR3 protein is CASPGYAGELFF. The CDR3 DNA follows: TGTGCCAGCCCAGGGTACGCCGGGGAGCTGTTTTTT.